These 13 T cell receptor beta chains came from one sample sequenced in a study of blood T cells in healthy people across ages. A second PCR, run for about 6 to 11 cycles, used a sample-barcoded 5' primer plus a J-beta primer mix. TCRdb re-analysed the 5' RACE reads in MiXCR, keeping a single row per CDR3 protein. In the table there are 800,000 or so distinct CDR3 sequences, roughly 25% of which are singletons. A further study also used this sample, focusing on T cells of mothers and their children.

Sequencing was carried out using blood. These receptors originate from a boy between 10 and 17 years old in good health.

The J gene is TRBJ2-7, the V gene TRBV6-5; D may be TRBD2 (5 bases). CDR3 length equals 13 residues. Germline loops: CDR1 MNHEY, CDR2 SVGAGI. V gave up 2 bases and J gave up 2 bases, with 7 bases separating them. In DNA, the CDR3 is TGTGCCAGCAGTTACCCGGGGACCTACGAGCAGTACTTC. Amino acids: CASSYPGTYEQYF.

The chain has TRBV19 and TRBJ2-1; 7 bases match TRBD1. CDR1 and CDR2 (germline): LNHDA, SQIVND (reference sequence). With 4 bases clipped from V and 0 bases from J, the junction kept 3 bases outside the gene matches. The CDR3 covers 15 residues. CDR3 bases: TGTGCCAGTAGTACGGGACAGAGCTCCTACAATGAGCAGTTCTTC. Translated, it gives CASSTGQSSYNEQFF.

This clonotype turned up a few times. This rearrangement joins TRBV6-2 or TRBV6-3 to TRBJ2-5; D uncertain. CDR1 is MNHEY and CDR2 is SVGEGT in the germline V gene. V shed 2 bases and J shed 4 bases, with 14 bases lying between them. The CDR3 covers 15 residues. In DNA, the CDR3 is TGTGCCAGCAGTTACATTAAGGGATTTGGAGAGACCCAGTACTTC. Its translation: CASSYIKGFGETQYF.

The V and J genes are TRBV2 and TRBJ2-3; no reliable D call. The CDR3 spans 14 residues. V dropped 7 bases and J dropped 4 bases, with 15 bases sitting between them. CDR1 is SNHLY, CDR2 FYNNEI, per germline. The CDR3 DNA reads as TGTGCCAGCACTCCCACTTCGAGGTCAGATACGCAGTATTTT. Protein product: CASTPTSRSDTQYF.

The chain's CDR3 is CASRPDSGSETQYF. The CDR3 DNA sequence: TGTGCCAGCAGACCGGACTCAGGGAGTGAGACCCAGTACTTC. The V and J genes are TRBV7-9 and TRBJ2-5; D tentatively fits TRBD1 or TRBD2 (5 bases each). This CDR3 is built from 14 residues. The germline V gene encodes CDR1 SEHNR and CDR2 FQNEAQ (reference sequence). The germline V and J ends were trimmed by 6 bases and 5 bases, with 16 bases remaining between them.

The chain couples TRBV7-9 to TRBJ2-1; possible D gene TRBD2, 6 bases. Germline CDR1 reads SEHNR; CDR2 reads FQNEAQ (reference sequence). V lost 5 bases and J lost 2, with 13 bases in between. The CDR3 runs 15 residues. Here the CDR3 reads CASSNPSEAYNEQFF. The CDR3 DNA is TGTGCCAGCAGCAACCCTAGCGAAGCCTACAATGAGCAGTTCTTC. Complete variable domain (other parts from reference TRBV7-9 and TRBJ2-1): DTGVSQNPRHKITKRGQNVTFRCDPISEHNRLYWYRQTLGQGPEFLTYFQNEAQLEKSRLLSDRFSAERPKGSFSTLEIQRTEQGDSAMYLCASSNPSEAYNEQFFGPGTRLTVL.

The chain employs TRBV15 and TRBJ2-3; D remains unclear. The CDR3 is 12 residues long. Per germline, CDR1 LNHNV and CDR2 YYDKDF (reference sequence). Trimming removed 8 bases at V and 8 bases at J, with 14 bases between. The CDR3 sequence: CATAVSPGTQYF. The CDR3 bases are TGTGCCACCGCGGTGTCCCCGGGTACGCAGTATTTT.

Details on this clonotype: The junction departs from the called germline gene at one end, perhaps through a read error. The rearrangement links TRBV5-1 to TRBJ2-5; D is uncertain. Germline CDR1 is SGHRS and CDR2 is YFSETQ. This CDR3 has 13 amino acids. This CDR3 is CASSLDSVGTRYF. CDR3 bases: TGCGCCAGCAGTTTGGATTCAGTGGGAACCCGGTACTTC. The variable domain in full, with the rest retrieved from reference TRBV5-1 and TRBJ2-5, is KAGVTQTPRYLIKTRGQQVTLSCSPISGHRSVSWYQQTPGQGLQFLFEYFSETQRNKGNFPGRFSGRQFSNSRSEMNVSTLELGDSALYLCASSLDSVGTRYFGPGTRLLVL.

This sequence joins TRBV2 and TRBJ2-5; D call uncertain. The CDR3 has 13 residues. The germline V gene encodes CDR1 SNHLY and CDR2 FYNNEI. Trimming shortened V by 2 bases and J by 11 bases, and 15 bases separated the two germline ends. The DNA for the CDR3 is TGTGCCAGCAGTGAATCCGTCGTGTACGGGCAGTACTTC. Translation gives CASSESVVYGQYF.

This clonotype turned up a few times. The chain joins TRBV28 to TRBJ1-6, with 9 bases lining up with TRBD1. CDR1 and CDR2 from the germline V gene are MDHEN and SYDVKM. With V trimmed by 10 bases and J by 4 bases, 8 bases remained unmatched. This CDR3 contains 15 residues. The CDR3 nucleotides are TGTGCCACCTTCGGACAGGGGTGGTATAATTCACCCCTCCACTTT. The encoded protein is CATFGQGWYNSPLHF.

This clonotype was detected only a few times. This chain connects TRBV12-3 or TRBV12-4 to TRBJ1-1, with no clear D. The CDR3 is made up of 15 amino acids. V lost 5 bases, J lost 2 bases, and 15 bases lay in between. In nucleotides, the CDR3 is TGTGCCAGCAGTGTACACGGTGGGATTAACACTGAAGCTTTCTTT. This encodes CASSVHGGINTEAFF.

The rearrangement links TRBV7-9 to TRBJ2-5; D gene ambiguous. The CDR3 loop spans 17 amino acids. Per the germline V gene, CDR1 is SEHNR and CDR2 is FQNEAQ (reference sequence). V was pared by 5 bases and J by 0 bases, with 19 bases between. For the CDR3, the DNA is TGTGCCAGCAGCCCTCCCGATGGCCAGACTTACCAAGAGACCCAGTACTTC. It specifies CASSPPDGQTYQETQYF.

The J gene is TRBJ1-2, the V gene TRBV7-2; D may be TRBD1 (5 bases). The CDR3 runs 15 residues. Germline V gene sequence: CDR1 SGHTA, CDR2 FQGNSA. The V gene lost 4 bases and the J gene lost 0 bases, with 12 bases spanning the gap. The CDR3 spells CASSSGRGTNYGYTF. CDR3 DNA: TGTGCCAGCAGCTCCGGTAGGGGTACTAACTATGGCTACACCTTC.